The sequence of this T cell receptor beta chain was determined in a study of post-analysis software for immune sequencing data. General study points: Five or six TRBV segments appeared more often in patients than in controls, and TRBV5-6, TRBV5-1 and TRBV20-1 were among these.

cDNA libraries of TCR beta carried unique molecular identifiers. Input populations of about 0.85 to 11 million T cells gave rise to roughly 500,000 cDNA molecules. TCRdb re-analysed the PCR reads in MiXCR, keeping a single row per CDR3 protein. The sample has about 400,000 distinct CDR3 sequences; less than 40% are singletons. This clonotype appeared a few times. Its antigen is not identified. Per germline, CDR1 SGHDT and CDR2 YYEEEE. V was pared by 2 bases and J by 9 bases, with 15 bases between. This CDR3 has 15 amino acids. The sample was blood. The chain couples TRBV5-6 to TRBJ1-6; D remains ambiguous. The TCR was taken from a girl under 18 with multiple sclerosis. CDR3 in DNA: TGTGCCAGCAGCTTTCGGCGGACCGTGGGTTCACCCCTCCACTTT. Its protein product is CASSFRRTVGSPLHF. The whole variable domain, remainder taken from reference TRBV5-6 and TRBJ1-6, is DAGVTQSPTHLIKTRGQQVTLRCSPKSGHDTVSWYQQALGQGPQFIFQYYEEEERQRGNFPDRFSGHQFPNYSSELNVNALLLGDSALYLCASSFRRTVGSPLHFGNGTRLTVT.